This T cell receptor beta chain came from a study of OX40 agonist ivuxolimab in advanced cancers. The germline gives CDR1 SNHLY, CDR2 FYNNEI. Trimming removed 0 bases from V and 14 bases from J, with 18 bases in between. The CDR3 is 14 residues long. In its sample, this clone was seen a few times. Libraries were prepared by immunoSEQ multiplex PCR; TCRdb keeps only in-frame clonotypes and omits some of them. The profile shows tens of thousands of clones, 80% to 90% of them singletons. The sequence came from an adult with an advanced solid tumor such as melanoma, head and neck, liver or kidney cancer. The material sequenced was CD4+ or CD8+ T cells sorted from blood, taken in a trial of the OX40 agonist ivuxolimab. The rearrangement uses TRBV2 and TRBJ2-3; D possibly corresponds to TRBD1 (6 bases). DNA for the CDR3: TGTGCCAGCAGTGAAGCTGGGACAACCGGGAAAACGTATTTT. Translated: CASSEAGTTGKTYF.